These 4 T cell receptor beta chains originate from one sample sequenced in a study of blood T cells in healthy people across ages. Using a J-beta primer mix together with a sample-barcoded 5' primer, a second PCR was run for roughly 7 to 11 cycles. MiXCR was run by TCRdb on the 5' RACE reads, yielding one entry per CDR3 protein. There are about 640,000 distinct CDR3 sequences in the sample; approximately 30% occur only once, and 15% to 19% lies in the top ten. Input material: blood. All receptors come from a woman aged 80 or older in good health.

This clonotype occurred many times. The junction shows a germline mismatch at one end, possibly a read error. This sequence joins TRBV6-5 and TRBJ2-2, with a possible D match to TRBD1 (6 bases). Germline V lookup: CDR1 MNHEY, CDR2 SVGAGI. This CDR3 spans 16 amino acids. The CDR3 here is CASSRTGFLGTGERFF. The CDR3 coding sequence is TGTGCCAGCAGTAGAACAGGGTTCTTAGGGACCGGGGAGCGGTTTTTT.

This clonotype has only one observation. The chain combines TRBV29-1 with TRBJ1-1; a weak D match, TRBD1 (5 bases). Germline values: CDR1 SQVTM, CDR2 ANQGSEA. Trimming took off 7 bases at V and 5 bases at J, with 14 bases between the two ends. The CDR3 loop spans 12 amino acids. In DNA, the CDR3 is TGCAGCGCCTACGGGCGGGGGACTGAAGCTTTCTTT. Translating gives CSAYGRGTEAFF.

This clonotype has more than one count but fewer than ten. The rearrangement joins TRBV7-2 to TRBJ2-4; possible D gene TRBD2, 5 bases. The CDR3 loop spans 14 amino acids. Trimming removed 1 base at V and 13 bases at J, with 17 bases between. In germline, CDR1 is SGHTA, CDR2 FQGNSA. The CDR3 region has the DNA TGTGCCAGCAGCTTAGTGGGCAGGCGTGGGGAGCAGTACTTC. Residues: CASSLVGRRGEQYF.

This clonotype was seen many times. The chain carries TRBV25-1 and TRBJ1-5; D gene unclear. V shed 3 bases and J shed 3 bases, with 9 bases lying between them. CDR3 size: 14 residues. Germline V gene lookup returns CDR1 MGHDK and CDR2 SYGVNS. The CDR3 DNA reads as TGTGCCAGCAGTGAGAGTGGCACCAATCAGCCCCAGCATTTT. Its translation: CASSESGTNQPQHF.